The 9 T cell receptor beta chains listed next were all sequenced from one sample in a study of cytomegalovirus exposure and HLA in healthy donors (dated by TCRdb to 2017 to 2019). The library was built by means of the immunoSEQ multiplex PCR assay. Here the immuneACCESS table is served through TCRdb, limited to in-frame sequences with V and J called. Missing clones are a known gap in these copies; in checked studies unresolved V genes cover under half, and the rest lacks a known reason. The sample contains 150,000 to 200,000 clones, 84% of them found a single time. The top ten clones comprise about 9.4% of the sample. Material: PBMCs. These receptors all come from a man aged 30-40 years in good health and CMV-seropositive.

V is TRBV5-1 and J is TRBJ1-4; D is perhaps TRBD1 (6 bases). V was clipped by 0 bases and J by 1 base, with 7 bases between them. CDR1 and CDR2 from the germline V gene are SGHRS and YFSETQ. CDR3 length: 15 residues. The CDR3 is CASSLDRETNEKLFF. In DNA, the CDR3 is TGCGCCAGCAGCTTGGACAGGGAAACTAATGAAAAACTGTTTTTT.

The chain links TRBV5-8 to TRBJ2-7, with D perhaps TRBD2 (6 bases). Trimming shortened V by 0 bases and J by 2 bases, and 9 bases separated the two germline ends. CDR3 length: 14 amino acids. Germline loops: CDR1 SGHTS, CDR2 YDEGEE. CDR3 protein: CASSLGTTPYEQYF. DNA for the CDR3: TGTGCCAGCAGCTTGGGGACTACTCCCTACGAGCAGTACTTC.

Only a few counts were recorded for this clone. CDR3 sequence: CATRERGTDSNQPQHF. In DNA, the CDR3 is TGTGCCACCCGGGAAAGGGGGACAGATAGCAATCAGCCCCAGCATTTT. The chain carries TRBV2 and TRBJ1-5; 7 bases are shared with TRBD1. After removal of 10 bases from V and 0 bases from J, the junction contained 12 bases not matched to a gene. CDR1 and CDR2 (germline): SNHLY, FYNNEI. There are 16 residues in the CDR3.

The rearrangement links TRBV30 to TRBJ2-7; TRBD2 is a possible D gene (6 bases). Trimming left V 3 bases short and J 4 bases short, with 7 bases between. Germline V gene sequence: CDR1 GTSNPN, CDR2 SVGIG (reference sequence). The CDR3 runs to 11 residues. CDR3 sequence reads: CAWRRGYEQYF. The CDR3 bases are TGTGCCTGGAGACGGGGGTACGAGCAGTACTTC.

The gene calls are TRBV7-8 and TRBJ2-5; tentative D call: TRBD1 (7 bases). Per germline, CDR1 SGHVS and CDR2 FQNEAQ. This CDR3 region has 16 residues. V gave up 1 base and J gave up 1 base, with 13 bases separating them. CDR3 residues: CASSLGAGGIQETQYF. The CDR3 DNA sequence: TGTGCCAGCAGCTTAGGGGCAGGGGGGATCCAAGAGACCCAGTACTTC. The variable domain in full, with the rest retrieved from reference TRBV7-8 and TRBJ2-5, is GAGVSQSPRYKVAKRGQDVALRCDPISGHVSLFWYQQALGQGPEFLTYFQNEAQLDKSGLPSDRFFAERPEGSVSTLKIQRTQQEDSAVYLCASSLGAGGIQETQYFGPGTRLLVL.

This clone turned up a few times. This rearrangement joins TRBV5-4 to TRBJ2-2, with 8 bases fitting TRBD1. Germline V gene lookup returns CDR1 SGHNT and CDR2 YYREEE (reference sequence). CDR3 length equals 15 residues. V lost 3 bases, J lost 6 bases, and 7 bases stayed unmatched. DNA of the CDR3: TGTGCCAGCAGCTCTCAGACAGGGGAAGCCGGGGAGCTGTTTTTT. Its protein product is CASSSQTGEAGELFF.

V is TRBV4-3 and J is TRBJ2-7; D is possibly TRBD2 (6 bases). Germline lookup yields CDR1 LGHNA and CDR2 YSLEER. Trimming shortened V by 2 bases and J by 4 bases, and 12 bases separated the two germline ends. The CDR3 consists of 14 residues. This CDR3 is CASSQSRGRYEQYF. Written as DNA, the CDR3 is TGCGCCAGCAGCCAATCTCGAGGGAGGTACGAGCAGTACTTC.

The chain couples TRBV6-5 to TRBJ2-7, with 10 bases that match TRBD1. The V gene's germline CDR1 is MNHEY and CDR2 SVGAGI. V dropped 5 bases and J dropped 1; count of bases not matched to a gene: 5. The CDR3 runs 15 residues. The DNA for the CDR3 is TGTGCCAGCAGTCGACGGGACAGGGGTTCCTACGAGCAGTACTTC. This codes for CASSRRDRGSYEQYF.

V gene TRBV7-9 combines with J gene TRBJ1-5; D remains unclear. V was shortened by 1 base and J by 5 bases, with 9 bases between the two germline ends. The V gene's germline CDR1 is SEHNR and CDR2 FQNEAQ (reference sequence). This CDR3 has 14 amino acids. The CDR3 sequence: CASSLGGSDQPQHF. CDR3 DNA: TGTGCCAGCAGCTTAGGAGGGAGTGATCAGCCCCAGCATTTT.